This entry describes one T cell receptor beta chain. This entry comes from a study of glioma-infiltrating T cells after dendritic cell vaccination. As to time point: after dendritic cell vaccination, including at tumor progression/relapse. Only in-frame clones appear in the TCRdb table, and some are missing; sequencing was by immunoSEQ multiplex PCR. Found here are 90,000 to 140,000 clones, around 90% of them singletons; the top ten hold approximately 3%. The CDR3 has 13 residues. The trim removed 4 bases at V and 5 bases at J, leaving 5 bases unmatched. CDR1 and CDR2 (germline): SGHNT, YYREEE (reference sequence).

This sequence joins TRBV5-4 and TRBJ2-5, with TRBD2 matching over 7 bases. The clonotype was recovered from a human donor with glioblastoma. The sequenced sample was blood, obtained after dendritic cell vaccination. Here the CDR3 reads CASSPGLGETQYF. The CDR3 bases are TGTGCCAGCAGCCCCGGACTAGGGGAGACCCAGTACTTC.